This T cell receptor beta chain was recovered during a study of human T cells and chemical hapten exposure. Overall study: Mostly female, the patients presented with alopecia areata, totalis or universalis. Overall study results and limits: Large CDR3 similarity clusters arose significantly more often from expanded TCRs than from controls.

About this clonotype: Its antigen remains unknown.

Individual cDNA molecules (in the library) carried attached unique molecular identifiers. Using its own MiXCR run on the RACE reads, TCRdb lists one record per CDR3 protein. The sample records fewer than 500,000 distinct CDR3 sequences, about 4.8% being singletons. Germline CDR1 is MNHEY and CDR2 is SVGEGT. The CDR3 consists of 18 residues. V gave up 2 bases and J gave up 5 bases, with 23 bases separating them. Stated time point: patch test 1, 2 weeks after DPC sensitization. The treatment was: therapeutic diphenylcyclopropenone sensitization with weekly scalp DPC. This rearrangement joins TRBV6-2 or TRBV6-3 to TRBJ2-3; possibly TRBD2 for D (6 bases). Here the sequenced sample was whole blood, taken in connection with sensitization to the hapten diphenylcyclopropenone (DPC). This TCR was recovered from a woman in her fifties or sixties with alopecia areata. Some clones in this sample may be carry-over from other donors' samples. The CDR3 spells CASSYGTSWRGSQDTQYF. The CDR3 DNA is TGTGCCAGCAGTTACGGCACGTCTTGGCGGGGCTCCCAAGATACGCAGTATTTT.